The sequence of this TCR beta chain was determined in a study of blood T cell repertoires in COVID-19. In the study overall: Collection of acute and convalescent COVID-19 samples took place in the United States, Italy and Spain. PBMCs, B-cell-depleted T cells, or T cells provided the cDNA or gDNA that made up the material.

Methods used by the authors: Reference gene primer amplification yielded estimated nucleated cell counts. Here immunoSEQ multiplex PCR was the method, and the copy in TCRdb shows in-frame clones only, minus some. V and J calls and clone size come straight from that table; D and trimming were deduced from the DNA. This table holds some 230,000 clones, about 88% found once. CDR3 length: 15 residues. Germline-derived CDR1 and CDR2 are SGHDT and YYEEEE. V dropped 2 bases and J dropped 3 bases, with 15 bases sitting between them. This rearrangement joins TRBV5-6 to TRBJ2-7; tentatively, D is TRBD1 (6 bases). Sequenced: peripheral blood. This TCR was sampled from a man aged 40-49 years with acute or convalescent COVID-19. The CDR3 nucleotides read TGTGCCAGCAGCTTAATCAGGGGCGGAGGCTACGAGCAGTACTTC. Amino acids: CASSLIRGGGYEQYF.